This TCR beta chain was observed in a study of shared clonotypes between healthy human individuals. Sequencing used immunoSEQ multiplex PCR; TCRdb keeps in-frame clones, though not all of them. Of about 750,000 clones in the sample, 80% to 95% are singletons; the top ten hold less than 25%. Naive CD8 isolation took CD45RO-negative cells positively selected for CCR7 and excluded terminally differentiated effector memory CD45RA+ cells. Germline V gene sequence: CDR1 SNHLY, CDR2 FYNNEI. V was cut by 5 bases and J by 4 bases, with 14 bases left in between. This CDR3 has 14 amino acids. Source material: naive CD8+ T cells sorted from blood. This chain joins TRBV2 and TRBJ1-2, with D tentatively TRBD1 (6 bases). This TCR was sampled from a young man in good health. DNA of the CDR3: TGTGCCAGCAGTACACCGGGAGGGGGCTATGGCTACACCTTC. Translated, it gives CASSTPGGGYGYTF.